These 25 T cell receptor beta chains came from one sample sequenced in a study of T cell responses to AZD1222 COVID-19 vaccine. TCRdb's table, derived via immunoSEQ multiplex PCR, lists solely in-frame clones and lacks some. The sample has 150,000 or so clones, 91% seen once. Sequenced material: peripheral blood, taken on day 0 of AZD1222 vaccination. The receptors come from an adult in good health.

The CDR3 bases are TGTGCCAGCAGCTTACGGAGGGATGAGCAGTTCTTC. This translates into CASSLRRDEQFF. V usage is TRBV7-9 and J usage is TRBJ2-1; possible D gene TRBD2, 6 bases. The CDR3 has 12 amino acids. V was trimmed by 2 bases and J by 8 bases, leaving 7 bases between them. Germline values: CDR1 SEHNR, CDR2 FQNEAQ (reference sequence).

This sequence joins TRBV7-9 and TRBJ1-2; D not resolved. CDR3 length: 14 amino acids. Trimming took off 6 bases at V and 1 base at J, with 12 bases between the two ends. The germline CDR1 and CDR2 sequences are SEHNR and FQNEAQ (reference sequence). CDR3 in DNA: TGTGCCAGCAGTGCCGGACTGGGTAACTATGGCTACACCTTC. This encodes CASSAGLGNYGYTF.

V is TRBV7-2 and J is TRBJ2-7; possibly TRBD1 or TRBD2 for D (5 bases each). The V end lost 4 bases, the J end lost 6 bases, and 22 bases lay between the germline ends. The CDR3 loop spans 16 amino acids. Germline-derived CDR1 and CDR2 are SGHTA and FQGNSA. The CDR3 loop is CASSSLPRAGSSEQYF. CDR3 nucleotide sequence: TGTGCCAGCAGCTCCCTCCCCCGCGCAGGGAGTAGCGAGCAGTACTTC.

J is TRBJ1-1 and V is TRBV29-1, with D perhaps matching TRBD1 (6 bases). The CDR3 is 13 residues long. Deletions cut 7 bases from V and 5 bases from J, with 17 bases between. Germline loops: CDR1 SQVTM, CDR2 ANQGSEA. The CDR3 spells CSAERGAPTEAFF. In DNA form, the CDR3 reads TGCAGCGCCGAGAGGGGGGCGCCTACTGAAGCTTTCTTT.

V is TRBV10-3 and J is TRBJ2-5; TRBD1 matches at 9 bases. The CDR3 covers 15 residues. V was clipped by 11 bases and J by 4 bases; unmatched bases: 14. CDR1 is ENHRY and CDR2 is SYGVKD in the germline V gene. For the CDR3, the DNA is TGTGCCGCCACAGGGGGCAGGGGTGAAAGAGAGACCCAGTACTTC. This encodes CAATGGRGERETQYF.

The sample holds one count of this clone. The J gene is TRBJ2-2, the V gene TRBV4-3, with TRBD2 matching over 14 bases. The junction had 8 bases not matched to a gene; V was cut back by 3 bases and J by 5 bases. Germline-derived CDR1 and CDR2 are LGHNA and YSLEER. The CDR3 covers 18 residues. The CDR3 loop is CASSQVWGLAGDTGELFF. As DNA, the CDR3 is TGCGCCAGCAGCCAGGTTTGGGGACTAGCGGGAGATACCGGGGAGCTGTTTTTT.

The J gene is TRBJ1-4, the V gene TRBV6-1; maybe TRBD1 (5 bases). V lost 2 bases to trimming and J lost 8 bases, with 15 bases between them. Germline V lookup: CDR1 MNHNS, CDR2 SASEGT. The CDR3 has 15 amino acids. CDR3 DNA sequence: TGTGCCAGCAGTGAAAGAGAGGGGAGCGGAGAAAAACTGTTTTTT. Its protein is CASSEREGSGEKLFF.

The chain links TRBV4-3 to TRBJ2-7; D is perhaps TRBD2 (6 bases). Per germline, CDR1 LGHNA and CDR2 YSLEER. V lost 5 bases to trimming and J lost 5 bases, with 19 bases between them. This CDR3 has 15 amino acids. The CDR3 here is CASSSQGGEFNEQYF. The DNA of the CDR3 is TGCGCCAGCAGCTCTCAGGGAGGTGAATTCAACGAGCAGTACTTC.

This chain uses TRBV12-5 with TRBJ2-6; D is tentatively TRBD1 or TRBD2 (5 bases each). There are 18 residues in the CDR3. V was trimmed by 6 bases and J by 7 bases, leaving 25 bases between them. CDR1 is LGHNT and CDR2 is FRNRAP in the germline V gene. CDR3 residues: CASGPGTGKPLGANVLTF. CDR3 nucleotides: TGTGCTAGTGGCCCAGGGACGGGTAAACCTCTGGGAGCCAACGTCCTGACTTTC.

This clone came up once. The rearrangement joins TRBV5-1 to TRBJ1-2; no clear D. Per germline, CDR1 SGHRS and CDR2 YFSETQ. V was pared by 6 bases and J by 0 bases, with 15 bases between. The CDR3 is 15 amino acids. CDR3 coding DNA: TGCGCCAGCATCCCTCTCCCCGATACTAACTATGGCTACACCTTC. Its translation: CASIPLPDTNYGYTF. Based on the CDR3 plus reference TRBV5-1 and TRBJ1-2, the full variable domain is KAGVTQTPRYLIKTRGQQVTLSCSPISGHRSVSWYQQTPGQGLQFLFEYFSETQRNKGNFPGRFSGRQFSNSRSEMNVSTLELGDSALYLCASIPLPDTNYGYTFGSGTRLTVV.

V is TRBV29-1 and J is TRBJ1-3; TRBD1 might be the D (5 bases). The CDR3 has 12 residues. The germline CDR1 and CDR2 sequences are SQVTM and ANQGSEA. Trimming shortened V by 6 bases and J by 4 bases, and 10 bases separated the two germline ends. The CDR3 DNA reads as TGCAGCGTAGTGACAGCCGGAAACACCATATATTTT. Its protein is CSVVTAGNTIYF.

The gene calls are TRBV12-3 or TRBV12-4 and TRBJ1-2; 8 nucleotides line up with TRBD1. V lost 6 bases, J lost 7 bases, and 7 bases stayed unmatched. The CDR3 spans 13 residues. The CDR3 DNA reads TGTGCCAGCAGCCCCCCGGACAGGGCTGGCTACACCTTC. Protein product: CASSPPDRAGYTF.

The chain links TRBV6-6 to TRBJ2-7; TRBD1 is a possible D gene (6 bases). V lost 1 base to trimming and J lost 6 bases, with 16 bases between them. The CDR3 is made up of 15 amino acids. Germline lookup yields CDR1 MNHNY and CDR2 SVGAGI (reference sequence). CDR3 sequence reads: CASSYFPGQEAEQYF. The DNA of the CDR3 is TGTGCCAGCAGTTACTTTCCGGGACAAGAGGCCGAGCAGTACTTC.

The chain uses TRBV7-2 and TRBJ1-1, with D perhaps matching TRBD1 (6 bases). The CDR3 runs to 14 residues. The germline gives CDR1 SGHTA, CDR2 FQGNSA. DNA of the CDR3: TGTGCTGCTAATGAGGGGGGGATGAACACTGAAGCTTTCTTT. It specifies CAANEGGMNTEAFF. The full variable domain, with the rest looked up from reference TRBV7-2 and TRBJ1-1, is GAGVSQSPSNKVTEKGKDVELRCDPISGHTALYWYRQSLGQGLEFLIYFQGNSAPDKSGLPSDRFSAERTGGSVSTLTIQRTQQEDSAVYLCAANEGGMNTEAFFGQGTRLTVV.

V and J are TRBV18 and TRBJ2-1; D possibly matches TRBD1 or TRBD2 (5 bases each). CDR1 KGHSH and CDR2 LQKENI come from the germline V gene. The V end lost 5 bases, the J end lost 4 bases, and 15 bases lay between the germline ends. The CDR3 loop spans 15 amino acids. This CDR3 reads CASSTGTGAYNEQFF. CDR3 coding DNA: TGTGCCAGCTCAACGGGAACTGGGGCATACAATGAGCAGTTCTTC.

The chain couples TRBV10-1 to TRBJ1-2; 7 bases line up with TRBD1. The CDR3 sequence is 13 residues long. Germline V gene lookup returns CDR1 WNHNN and CDR2 SYGVQD (reference sequence). V shed 8 bases and J 6 bases; nucleotides not matched to a gene: 9. CDR3 nucleotides: TGCGCCAGCGCTCGGACAGGTCCAGATGGCTACACCTTC. Its protein is CASARTGPDGYTF.

The chain is built from TRBV19 and TRBJ1-5, with D possibly being TRBD1 (6 bases). V lost 7 bases, J lost 7 bases, and 17 bases lay in between. Per the germline V gene, CDR1 is LNHDA and CDR2 is SQIVND (reference sequence). This CDR3 region has 14 residues. The CDR3 loop reads CASKIRRGAQPQHF. Written as DNA, the CDR3 is TGTGCCAGTAAGATCCGCAGGGGAGCCCAGCCCCAGCATTTT.

V gene TRBV6-2 or TRBV6-3 combines with J gene TRBJ2-2; D possibly matches TRBD1 or TRBD2 (5 bases each). The germline V and J ends were trimmed by 2 bases and 3 bases, with 16 bases remaining between them. The germline CDR1 and CDR2 sequences are MNHEY and SVGEGT. The CDR3 has 17 residues. CDR3 residues: CASSYGGTIPDTGELFF. The CDR3 DNA follows: TGTGCCAGCAGTTACGGGGGAACGATTCCCGACACCGGGGAGCTGTTTTTT.

The rearrangement joins TRBV28 to TRBJ1-4, with D unresolved. Deletions cut 4 bases from V and 9 bases from J, with 18 bases between. The CDR3 spans 15 residues. CDR1 and CDR2 (germline): MDHEN, SYDVKM. The CDR3 DNA reads TGTGCCAGCAGTTCCCCGGGCCCTAAGTCGAAAAAACTGTTTTTT. Its protein product is CASSSPGPKSKKLFF.

This rearrangement joins TRBV28 to TRBJ2-7, with a weak D call TRBD1 (6 bases). The CDR3 runs to 16 residues. Between the trimmed V and J ends, which lost 7 bases and 0 bases, there was a span of 19 bases. Germline CDR1 MDHEN, CDR2 SYDVKM. CDR3 loop: CASTTFWTVSSYEQYF. CDR3 bases: TGTGCCAGCACAACCTTTTGGACAGTGAGCTCCTACGAGCAGTACTTC.

V usage is TRBV6-1 and J usage is TRBJ2-2, with a tentative D call TRBD1 (7 bases). Trimming removed 3 bases from V and 13 bases from J, with 18 bases in between. Germline V lookup: CDR1 MNHNS, CDR2 SASEGT. The CDR3 is 14 amino acids. CDR3 sequence reads: CASSDLLGGGVLFF. The DNA for the CDR3 is TGTGCCAGCAGTGACCTCCTCGGAGGGGGCGTGCTGTTTTTT.

This rearrangement joins TRBV7-3 to TRBJ2-7; 12 bases are a match to TRBD2. Germline V gene data show CDR1 as SGHTA and CDR2 as FQGTGA. The trim removed 3 bases at V and 6 bases at J, leaving 3 bases unmatched. CDR3 length: 14 residues. CDR3 bases: TGTGCCAGCAGCTTGACTAGCGGGAGCAGCGAGCAGTACTTC. Its protein is CASSLTSGSSEQYF.

The genes are TRBV28 and TRBJ1-5; D remains unclear. Per the germline V gene, CDR1 is MDHEN and CDR2 is SYDVKM. V lost 5 bases to trimming and J lost 0 bases, with 11 bases between them. The CDR3 consists of 15 residues. The CDR3: CASSSHRGSNQPQHF. DNA of the CDR3: TGTGCCAGCAGTAGCCACAGAGGTAGCAATCAGCCCCAGCATTTT.

V gene TRBV5-5 combines with J gene TRBJ2-5, with D hard to call. Germline CDR1 and CDR2: SGHKS and YYEKEE (reference sequence). The V and J ends lost 0 bases and 4 bases respectively, with 10 bases between them. The CDR3 sequence is 14 residues long. The DNA for the CDR3 is TGTGCCAGCAGCTTGGCTGGGCCCCCAGAGACCCAGTACTTC. This sequence encodes CASSLAGPPETQYF.

The chain employs TRBV11-3 and TRBJ2-6, with D unresolved. Trimming took off 0 bases at V and 0 bases at J, with 3 bases between the two ends. The CDR3 length is 15 residues. In germline, CDR1 is SGHNT, CDR2 YENEEA. The CDR3 spells CASSLEVSGANVLTF. CDR3 bases: TGTGCCAGCAGCTTAGAAGTCTCTGGGGCCAACGTCCTGACTTTC.